These 21 T cell receptor beta chains came from one sample sequenced in a study of T cell responses to AZD1222 COVID-19 vaccine. Data came from immunoSEQ multiplex PCR; TCRdb stores just in-frame clones and leaves some out. The sample has some 150,000 clones, roughly nine tenths seen once. Material: peripheral blood, obtained after recovery from COVID-19. The source of these receptors is an adult who had recovered from COVID-19.

The rearrangement uses TRBV19 and TRBJ2-7, with TRBD2 matching 8 bases. Germline CDR1 reads LNHDA; CDR2 reads SQIVND (reference sequence). V shed 5 bases, J shed 6 bases, and the junction held 12 bases outside the gene matches. The CDR3 has 15 amino acids. CDR3 amino acids: CASSLGTSLGGEQYF. The CDR3 DNA reads TGTGCCAGTAGTCTGGGGACTAGTTTAGGTGGCGAGCAGTACTTC.

The V gene is TRBV5-1, the J gene TRBJ2-7; 7 bases line up with TRBD2. The CDR3 is made up of 17 amino acids. The germline V gene has CDR1 SGHRS and CDR2 YFSETQ. Trimming cost V 2 bases and J 2 bases; bases outside gene matches: 13. The chain's CDR3 is CASSLLPRAGVPYEQYF. The CDR3 DNA sequence: TGCGCCAGCAGCTTACTTCCCCGGGCGGGAGTGCCCTACGAGCAGTACTTC.

V is TRBV11-3 and J is TRBJ2-7; 9 bases are a match to TRBD2. Trimming took 5 bases from V and 2 from J; bases not matched to a gene: 4. Germline values: CDR1 SGHNT, CDR2 YENEEA. CDR3 length equals 14 residues. Written as DNA, the CDR3 is TGTGCCAGCAGCCCCGGGACTAGCACCTACGAGCAGTACTTC. Translating it yields CASSPGTSTYEQYF.

The J gene is TRBJ2-7, the V gene TRBV9, with TRBD2 matching 8 bases. In germline, CDR1 is SGDLS, CDR2 YYNGEE. CDR3 length equals 13 residues. J was trimmed by 7 bases and V by 1 base; bases with no gene match: 4. The CDR3 nucleotides are TGTGCCAGCAGCGTAAGCACTAGCGGAGAGCAGTACTTC. This translates into CASSVSTSGEQYF. The variable domain in full, with the rest retrieved from reference TRBV9 and TRBJ2-7, is DSGVTQTPKHLITATGQRVTLRCSPRSGDLSVYWYQQSLDQGLQFLIQYYNGEERAKGNILERFSAQQFPDLHSELNLSSLELGDSALYFCASSVSTSGEQYFGPGTRLTVT.

The count of this clone is one. Germline and junction disagree at one end, which may indicate a read error. The chain employs TRBV2 and TRBJ1-1; D possibly corresponds to TRBD1 (6 bases). The CDR3 length is 14 residues. From germline, CDR1 is SNHLY and CDR2 FYNNEI. DNA of the CDR3: TGTGCCAGCAGTCAAGCGGACAGAAACACTGAAGCTTTCTTT. This codes for CASSQADRNTEAFF.

The chain links TRBV7-9 to TRBJ2-7, with unresolved D. From germline, CDR1 is SEHNR and CDR2 FQNEAQ (reference sequence). V lost 2 bases and J 3 bases, leaving 17 bases between the germline ends. This CDR3 has 16 amino acids. The CDR3 DNA reads TGTGCCAGCAGCTTAACTCTTGGCACCGCGCACTACGAGCAGTACTTC. It translates to CASSLTLGTAHYEQYF. The full variable domain, in which reference TRBV7-9 and TRBJ2-7 provide the parts outside the CDR3, is DTGVSQNPRHKITKRGQNVTFRCDPISEHNRLYWYRQTLGQGPEFLTYFQNEAQLEKSRLLSDRFSAERPKGSFSTLEIQRTEQGDSAMYLCASSLTLGTAHYEQYFGPGTRLTVT.

The rearrangement links TRBV5-4 to TRBJ2-2; 15 bases match TRBD2. This CDR3 comprises 17 residues. J lost 5 bases, V lost 4 bases, and 6 bases had no gene match. Looked up from germline, CDR1 is SGHNT and CDR2 is YYREEE (reference sequence). The CDR3 is CASSAGTSGRWTGELFF. CDR3 bases: TGTGCCAGCAGCGCCGGGACTAGCGGGAGGTGGACCGGGGAGCTGTTTTTT.

The chain has TRBV28 and TRBJ1-2; D remains ambiguous. CDR1 and CDR2 from the germline V gene are MDHEN and SYDVKM. V gave up 5 bases and J gave up 7 bases, with 8 bases separating them. The CDR3 covers 11 residues. The CDR3 sequence: CASSQNGGYTF. The CDR3, as DNA: TGTGCCAGCAGTCAAAACGGTGGCTACACCTTC.

V usage is TRBV10-3 and J usage is TRBJ1-2, with D possibly being TRBD1 (6 bases). The CDR3 has 15 residues. Trimming took off 7 bases at V and 6 bases at J, with 21 bases between the two ends. Germline V gene data show CDR1 as ENHRY and CDR2 as SYGVKD. The CDR3 spells CAITRGEDSPHGYTF. In DNA form, the CDR3 reads TGTGCCATCACCCGGGGGGAGGACAGCCCTCATGGCTACACCTTC.

The chain joins TRBV24-1 to TRBJ1-2, with D hard to call. V shed 0 bases and J shed 2 bases, with 9 bases lying between them. The CDR3 runs to 15 residues. Germline assignment: CDR1 KGHDR and CDR2 SFDVKD. The DNA of the CDR3 is TGTGCCACCAGTGATTTGGTAGTAGGGAACTATGGCTACACCTTC. Its translation is CATSDLVVGNYGYTF.

This chain uses TRBV5-1 with TRBJ1-1; D uncertain. Germline V CDR1 and CDR2: SGHRS, YFSETQ. The CDR3 contains 16 residues. The V gene lost 0 bases and the J gene lost 1 base, with 13 bases spanning the gap. CDR3 protein: CASSLGAVGRNTEAFF. As DNA, the CDR3 is TGCGCCAGCAGCTTGGGGGCCGTCGGAAGGAACACTGAAGCTTTCTTT.

The chain links TRBV11-3 to TRBJ2-5; D not certain. Per germline, CDR1 SGHNT and CDR2 YENEEA. V was pared by 5 bases and J by 5 bases, with 9 bases between. The CDR3 runs to 12 residues. CDR3 residues: CASSPDGETQYF. CDR3 coding DNA: TGTGCCAGCAGCCCGGACGGGGAGACCCAGTACTTC.

V is TRBV12-3 or TRBV12-4 and J is TRBJ1-1; D not resolved. The ends were cut back, 3 bases at V and 4 bases at J, with 9 bases in the middle. CDR3 length: 13 residues. The DNA of the CDR3 is TGTGCCAGCAGTTTGGAGGTAGGCACTGAAGCTTTCTTT. Amino acids: CASSLEVGTEAFF.

The genes are TRBV5-8 and TRBJ2-5; 7 bases match TRBD1. The CDR3 runs to 15 residues. The ends lost 3 bases at V and 1 base at J; junction bases unmatched: 6. The germline V gene has CDR1 SGHTS and CDR2 YDEGEE. Written as DNA, the CDR3 is TGTGCCAGCAGCTCCGGGACAGACTTCCAAGAGACCCAGTACTTC. Translation gives CASSSGTDFQETQYF.

The chain combines TRBV5-8 with TRBJ2-1; 10 bases are shared with TRBD2. After removal of 4 bases from V and 2 bases from J, the junction contained 9 bases not matched to a gene. The CDR3 runs to 17 residues. CDR1 and CDR2 from the germline V gene are SGHTS and YDEGEE. CDR3 sequence: CASSRGGLADTYNEQFF. The CDR3 DNA reads as TGTGCCAGCAGCCGGGGCGGACTAGCGGACACCTACAATGAGCAGTTCTTC. The full variable domain, its missing parts supplied by reference TRBV5-8 and TRBJ2-1, is EAGVTQSPTHLIKTRGQQATLRCSPISGHTSVYWYQQALGLGLQFLLWYDEGEERNRGNFPPRFSGRQFPNYSSELNVNALELEDSALYLCASSRGGLADTYNEQFFGPGTRLTVL.

The chain uses TRBV19 and TRBJ2-5; the match to TRBD1 covers 12 bases. Germline-derived CDR1 and CDR2 are LNHDA and SQIVND (reference sequence). After removal of 6 bases from V and 5 bases from J, the junction contained 10 bases not matched to a gene. The CDR3 is made up of 16 amino acids. CDR3 in amino acids: CASRALWDRGLETQYF. The DNA for the CDR3 is TGTGCCAGTAGGGCCCTATGGGACAGGGGGCTCGAGACCCAGTACTTC.

The V gene is TRBV3-1 (or the pseudogene TRBV3-2), the J gene TRBJ1-4; D is uncertain. CDR1 is LGHDT, CDR2 YNNKEL, per germline (reference sequence). Trimming left V 0 bases short and J 8 bases short, with 10 bases between. This CDR3 has 14 amino acids. The CDR3 is CASSQDGREEKLFF. As DNA, the CDR3 is TGTGCCAGCAGCCAAGATGGGCGGGAAGAAAAACTGTTTTTT.

V gene TRBV7-8 combines with J gene TRBJ2-7; no clear D gene. The V end was cut by 5 bases, the J end by 3 bases, with 8 bases between. The germline V gene has CDR1 SGHVS and CDR2 FQNEAQ. The CDR3 has 12 amino acids. The CDR3 sequence is CASSLSFYEQYF. DNA for the CDR3: TGTGCCAGCAGCCTTTCTTTCTACGAGCAGTACTTC.

The V and J genes are TRBV28 and TRBJ1-2; 7 bases match TRBD1. The CDR3 contains 14 residues. The trim removed 7 bases at V and 8 bases at J, leaving 13 bases unmatched. Germline V gene data show CDR1 as MDHEN and CDR2 as SYDVKM. The DNA of the CDR3 is TGTGCCAGCACCCATGCCGGGACAGAATACGGCTACACCTTC. It codes for CASTHAGTEYGYTF.

The CDR3, as DNA: TGTGCCAGCAGTATACGAGCGGGGCAAAGCACAGATACGCAGTATTTT. Protein product: CASSIRAGQSTDTQYF. The chain has TRBV27 and TRBJ2-3, with TRBD2 matching over 7 bases. J gave up 0 bases and V 5 bases, and 8 bases lay outside the gene matches. This CDR3 is 16 amino acids long. The germline V gene has CDR1 MNHEY and CDR2 SMNVEV (reference sequence).

The V call is TRBV28, the J call TRBJ2-7, with D unresolved. This CDR3 spans 11 amino acids. The V end was cut by 4 bases, the J end by 7 bases, with 8 bases between. The germline V gene encodes CDR1 MDHEN and CDR2 SYDVKM. This chain's CDR3 is CASSSTREQYF. DNA for the CDR3: TGTGCCAGCAGTTCGACGCGTGAGCAGTACTTC.